The present T cell receptor (beta chain) was sequenced within a study of OX40 agonist ivuxolimab in advanced cancers. The study, taken as a whole, reports: Among expanded peripheral T cells, antigen specificity went undetermined. Expanded clones belonging to CD8+ T cells outnumbered, on average, those of CD4+.

Profiled with immunoSEQ multiplex PCR; TCRdb holds only in-frame clones, not every one. Of 75,000 to 90,000 clones in the sample, 80% to 95% are singletons; the top ten hold approximately 1.2%. Individuals having autoimmune disease history or systemic immunosuppression were not enrolled. About this clone: Its antigen is still unknown.

The TCR was taken from an adult with an advanced solid tumor such as melanoma, head and neck, liver or kidney cancer. The source was CD4+ or CD8+ T cells sorted from blood, collected in a trial of the OX40 agonist ivuxolimab.

The CDR3 DNA reads as TGTGCCAGCAGTTACGCGGACAGTCGCACAGATACGCAGTATTTT. Translation gives CASSYADSRTDTQYF. This chain connects TRBV6-5 to TRBJ2-3; D is perhaps TRBD1 (6 bases). This CDR3 has 15 amino acids. Trimming took off 2 bases at V and 1 base at J, with 10 bases between the two ends. Germline V CDR1 and CDR2: MNHEY, SVGAGI.